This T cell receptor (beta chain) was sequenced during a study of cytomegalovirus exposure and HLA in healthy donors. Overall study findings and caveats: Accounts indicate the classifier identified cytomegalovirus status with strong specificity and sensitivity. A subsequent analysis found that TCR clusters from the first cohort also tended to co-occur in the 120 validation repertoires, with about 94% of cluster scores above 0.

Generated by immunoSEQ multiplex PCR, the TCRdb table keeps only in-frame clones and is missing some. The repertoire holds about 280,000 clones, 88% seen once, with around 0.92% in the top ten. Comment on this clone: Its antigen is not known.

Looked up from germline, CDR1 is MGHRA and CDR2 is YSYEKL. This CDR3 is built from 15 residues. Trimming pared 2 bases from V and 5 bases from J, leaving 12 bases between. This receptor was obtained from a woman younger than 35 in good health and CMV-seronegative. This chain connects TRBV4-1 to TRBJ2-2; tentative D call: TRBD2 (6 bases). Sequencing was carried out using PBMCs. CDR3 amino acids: CASSQSTSRTGELFF. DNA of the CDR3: TGCGCCAGCAGCCAATCGACTAGTCGGACCGGGGAGCTGTTTTTT.